This entry lists 26 T cell receptor beta chains sequenced from one sample in a study of cytotoxic CD8 clonotypes in ibrutinib-treated CLL. TCRdb keeps only in-frame clones here, not all; method: immunoSEQ multiplex PCR. The sample has about 160,000 clones; roughly 90% are singletons. The sample here was PBMCs, taken at disease progression, from a patient treated with ibrutinib. These receptors originate from a human donor with chronic lymphocytic leukemia.

The chain employs TRBV29-1 and TRBJ1-1; D is perhaps TRBD1 (6 bases). The CDR3 has 12 residues. V dropped 4 bases and J dropped 10 bases, with 16 bases sitting between them. CDR1 and CDR2 from the germline V gene are SQVTM and ANQGSEA. CDR3 loop: CSVGRDTLRAFF. CDR3 DNA sequence: TGCAGCGTTGGCCGGGACACCCTGAGAGCTTTCTTT.

V gene TRBV9 combines with J gene TRBJ2-1, with D possibly TRBD1 on 6 matching bases. The ends were cut back, 0 bases at V and 7 bases at J, with 17 bases in the middle. This CDR3 has 16 residues. Germline CDR1 reads SGDLS; CDR2 reads YYNGEE. CDR3 loop: CASSVDDRYRLNEQFF. In nucleotides, the CDR3 is TGTGCCAGCAGCGTAGACGACAGGTATCGTCTAAATGAGCAGTTCTTC.

The chain couples TRBV28 to TRBJ1-5, with D maybe TRBD1 (6 bases). Trimming took 8 bases from V and 3 from J, leaving 14 bases between them. The CDR3 sequence is 14 residues long. Germline-derived CDR1 and CDR2 are MDHEN and SYDVKM. The DNA of the CDR3 is TGTGCCAGCTATACGACAGGCACCAATCAGCCCCAGCATTTT. Translated: CASYTTGTNQPQHF.

The gene calls are TRBV19 and TRBJ1-1; 7 positions match TRBD1. This CDR3 has 15 amino acids. With 0 bases clipped from V and 9 bases from J, the junction kept 10 bases outside the gene matches. From germline, CDR1 is LNHDA and CDR2 SQIVND (reference sequence). Here the CDR3 DNA reads TGTGCCAGTAGTATAGAAGGTGCCAGGGGGGACCAAGCTTTCTTT. Amino acid sequence: CASSIEGARGDQAFF.

The chain has TRBV9 and TRBJ1-2, with D maybe TRBD1 (5 bases). Germline V CDR1 and CDR2: SGDLS, YYNGEE. Trimming removed 8 bases from V and 0 bases from J, with 14 bases in between. The CDR3 runs 14 residues. As DNA, the CDR3 is TGTGCCAGTTCCCAGGGAAGGACTAACTATGGCTACACCTTC. Protein: CASSQGRTNYGYTF.

The CDR3 protein is CASSLSQGAYNEQFF. CDR3 in DNA: TGTGCCAGCAGCTTATCCCAGGGGGCCTACAATGAGCAGTTCTTC. The chain links TRBV7-2 to TRBJ2-1, with 7 bases that match TRBD1. With 2 bases clipped from V and 2 bases from J, the junction kept 3 bases outside the gene matches. This CDR3 has 15 residues. Germline CDR1 is SGHTA and CDR2 is FQGNSA.

The chain joins TRBV7-3 to TRBJ2-2; maybe TRBD2 (6 bases). The CDR3 totals 16 residues. Deletions cut 2 bases from V and 7 bases from J, with 17 bases between. The V gene's germline CDR1 is SGHTA and CDR2 FQGTGA. The CDR3 sequence: CASSLYGGGPVGELFF. CDR3 coding DNA: TGTGCCAGCAGCTTATATGGGGGAGGCCCGGTCGGGGAGCTGTTTTTT.

This chain joins TRBV4-1 and TRBJ2-1; perhaps TRBD1 as D (6 bases). Germline V CDR1 and CDR2: MGHRA, YSYEKL. This CDR3 is 18 amino acids long. Trimming pared 2 bases from V and 6 bases from J, leaving 23 bases between. CDR3 sequence reads: CASSQITLGTKWGNEQFF. The CDR3 DNA reads TGCGCCAGCAGCCAAATTACCCTCGGGACAAAATGGGGCAATGAGCAGTTCTTC.

This sequence joins TRBV10-3 and TRBJ2-7; 8 nucleotides agree with TRBD2. Looked up from germline, CDR1 is ENHRY and CDR2 is SYGVKD. The V gene end was trimmed by 3 bases and the J gene end by 3 bases; junction bases not matched to a gene: 4. This CDR3 is 14 amino acids long. The CDR3 DNA sequence: TGTGCCATCAGTGAAGGCGGGAGGAGCTACGAGCAGTACTTC. Its translation is CAISEGGRSYEQYF.

The chain has TRBV7-2 and TRBJ2-3; the match to TRBD1 covers 8 bases. This CDR3 has 17 residues. Looked up from germline, CDR1 is SGHTA and CDR2 is FQGNSA. The junction had 15 bases not matched to a gene; V was cut back by 5 bases and J by 5 bases. The CDR3 DNA is TGTGCCAGCAGCCCGCACAGGGGGGTCCGCTTGAGAGATACGCAGTATTTT. This sequence encodes CASSPHRGVRLRDTQYF.

This clone was detected a few times. V gene TRBV30 combines with J gene TRBJ2-7; D gene unclear. V shed 2 bases and J shed 3 bases, with 8 bases lying between them. CDR1 and CDR2 (germline): GTSNPN, SVGIG (reference sequence). This CDR3 contains 12 residues. The CDR3 bases are TGTGCCTGGAGTATCAGAATCTACGAGCAGTACTTC. This codes for CAWSIRIYEQYF.

The chain carries TRBV5-5 and TRBJ2-7; D is unresolved. This CDR3 comprises 16 residues. Trimming stripped 1 base from V and 0 bases from J, with 14 bases between. Germline CDR1 SGHKS, CDR2 YYEKEE (reference sequence). CDR3 in amino acids: CASSLLSEPSSYEQYF. CDR3 in DNA: TGTGCCAGCAGCTTGCTTTCAGAACCTAGCTCCTACGAGCAGTACTTC.

V usage is TRBV29-1 and J usage is TRBJ2-1, with 10 bases identical to TRBD1. Germline V CDR1 and CDR2: SQVTM, ANQGSEA. The CDR3 runs to 15 residues. Losses at the gene ends were 7 bases for V and 4 bases for J; bases not matched to a gene: 10. CDR3 DNA: TGCAGCGCGAACGGGGGACAGGGGACATACAATGAGCAGTTCTTC. Protein: CSANGGQGTYNEQFF.

The CDR3 sequence: CASSYEVGSSYNEQFF. The CDR3 DNA is TGTGCCAGCAGTTACGAAGTCGGGAGCTCCTACAATGAGCAGTTCTTC. The chain carries TRBV6-5 and TRBJ2-1, with a possible D match to TRBD2 (6 bases). CDR3 length: 16 residues. Trimming pared 2 bases from V and 0 bases from J, leaving 11 bases between. Germline values: CDR1 MNHEY, CDR2 SVGAGI.

The chain combines TRBV10-1 with TRBJ2-7; D is undetermined. Trimming stripped 9 bases from V and 5 bases from J, with 11 bases between. CDR3 length: 11 residues. Germline CDR1 is WNHNN and CDR2 is SYGVQD (reference sequence). The CDR3 bases are TGCGCCAGGGGGAAAGACCACGAGCAGTACTTC. Amino acid sequence: CARGKDHEQYF.

This clone is medium-sized by share. The rearrangement joins TRBV19 to TRBJ1-2; D is perhaps TRBD1 (6 bases). The CDR3 length is 11 residues. Germline V gene sequence: CDR1 LNHDA, CDR2 SQIVND (reference sequence). Trimming cost V 7 bases and J 6 bases, with 9 bases left between them. DNA for the CDR3: TGTGCCAGTACCACAGGGCATGGCTACACCTTC. Translating it yields CASTTGHGYTF.

This clone has just one count. The V gene is TRBV7-3, the J gene TRBJ2-5, with D possibly being TRBD2 (5 bases). The CDR3 totals 15 residues. Trimming took 5 bases from V and 2 from J, leaving 15 bases between them. The germline V gene has CDR1 SGHTA and CDR2 FQGTGA. The CDR3 protein is CASSPLGSGQETQYF. CDR3 bases: TGTGCCAGCAGCCCGCTTGGGAGCGGTCAAGAGACCCAGTACTTC.

The rearrangement uses TRBV11-2 and TRBJ2-7, with TRBD2 identical over 7 bases. Germline V lookup: CDR1 SGHAT, CDR2 FQNNGV. The trim removed 2 bases at V and 4 bases at J, leaving 5 bases unmatched. CDR3 size: 14 residues. The chain's CDR3 is CASSLRRESYEQYF. CDR3 bases: TGTGCCAGCAGCTTAAGGCGGGAGAGTTACGAGCAGTACTTC. The whole variable domain, remainder taken from reference TRBV11-2 and TRBJ2-7, is EAGVAQSPRYKIIEKRQSVAFWCNPISGHATLYWYQQILGQGPKLLIQFQNNGVVDDSQLPKDRFSAERLKGVDSTLKIQPAKLEDSAVYLCASSLRRESYEQYFGPGTRLTVT.

The chain uses TRBV6-5 and TRBJ1-4; tentative D call: TRBD1 (5 bases). The CDR3 covers 14 residues. V lost 2 bases, J lost 13 bases, and 17 bases lay in between. Per germline, CDR1 MNHEY and CDR2 SVGAGI. The DNA for the CDR3 is TGTGCCAGCAGTTACAATCTTGTGGGGGGAAGACTGTTTTTT. Its protein is CASSYNLVGGRLFF.

This clone was counted a single time. The V and J genes are TRBV19 and TRBJ1-4, with 8 bases identical to TRBD1. There are 16 residues in the CDR3. CDR1 and CDR2 (germline): LNHDA, SQIVND (reference sequence). V was clipped by 5 bases and J by 2 bases; unmatched bases: 7. CDR3 residues: CASSVRQGMTNEKLFF. The CDR3 DNA reads TGTGCCAGTAGTGTCCGACAGGGGATGACTAATGAAAAACTGTTTTTT.

In this sample, this clone turned up once. CDR3 residues: CASSLGRENTIYF. DNA for the CDR3: TGTGCCAGCAGCTTGGGCAGGGAAAACACCATATATTTT. The gene calls are TRBV5-6 and TRBJ1-3, with TRBD1 as a possible D gene (5 bases). Trimming removed 0 bases from V and 6 bases from J, with 7 bases in between. Germline CDR1 is SGHDT and CDR2 is YYEEEE. The CDR3 is 13 amino acids.

The chain joins TRBV7-2 to TRBJ2-7; D is uncertain. The CDR3 runs to 13 residues. The germline gives CDR1 SGHTA, CDR2 FQGNSA. Trimming cost V 2 bases and J 3 bases, with 8 bases left between them. CDR3 residues: CASSLYRIYEQYF. The CDR3 DNA reads TGTGCCAGCAGCTTATATAGGATCTACGAGCAGTACTTC.

This chain connects TRBV5-8 to TRBJ2-7; D is ambiguous. Germline lookup yields CDR1 SGHTS and CDR2 YDEGEE. The V and J ends lost 2 bases and 7 bases respectively, with 13 bases between them. The CDR3 contains 13 residues. CDR3 residues: CASSLSRLREQYF. The CDR3 DNA reads TGTGCCAGCAGCTTAAGCCGTTTGAGGGAGCAGTACTTC.

The V and J genes are TRBV5-1 and TRBJ2-7; TRBD2 matches at 8 bases. This CDR3 has 15 residues. Losses at the gene ends were 4 bases for V and 3 bases for J; bases not matched to a gene: 9. CDR1 and CDR2 (germline): SGHRS, YFSETQ. The CDR3 sequence: CASSPGGAEVYEQYF. The CDR3 DNA is TGCGCCAGCAGCCCGGGGGGGGCGGAAGTCTACGAGCAGTACTTC.

The chain carries TRBV9 and TRBJ1-3, with TRBD1 matching 8 bases. With V trimmed by 3 bases and J by 0 bases, 5 bases remained unmatched. Germline assignment: CDR1 SGDLS and CDR2 YYNGEE. CDR3 length: 16 residues. CDR3 bases: TGTGCCAGCAGCGCCACCACAGGGGGCTCTGGAAACACCATATATTTT. Translation gives CASSATTGGSGNTIYF.

The CDR3 DNA follows: TGTGCCAGCACCCGAACCGCACGAAGCACCGGGGAGCTGTTTTTT. Protein product: CASTRTARSTGELFF. The V and J genes are TRBV27 and TRBJ2-2; no reliable D call. With 7 bases removed from V and 4 bases from J, the gap between germline ends came to 16 bases. Germline lookup yields CDR1 MNHEY and CDR2 SMNVEV (reference sequence). The CDR3 is 15 residues long.